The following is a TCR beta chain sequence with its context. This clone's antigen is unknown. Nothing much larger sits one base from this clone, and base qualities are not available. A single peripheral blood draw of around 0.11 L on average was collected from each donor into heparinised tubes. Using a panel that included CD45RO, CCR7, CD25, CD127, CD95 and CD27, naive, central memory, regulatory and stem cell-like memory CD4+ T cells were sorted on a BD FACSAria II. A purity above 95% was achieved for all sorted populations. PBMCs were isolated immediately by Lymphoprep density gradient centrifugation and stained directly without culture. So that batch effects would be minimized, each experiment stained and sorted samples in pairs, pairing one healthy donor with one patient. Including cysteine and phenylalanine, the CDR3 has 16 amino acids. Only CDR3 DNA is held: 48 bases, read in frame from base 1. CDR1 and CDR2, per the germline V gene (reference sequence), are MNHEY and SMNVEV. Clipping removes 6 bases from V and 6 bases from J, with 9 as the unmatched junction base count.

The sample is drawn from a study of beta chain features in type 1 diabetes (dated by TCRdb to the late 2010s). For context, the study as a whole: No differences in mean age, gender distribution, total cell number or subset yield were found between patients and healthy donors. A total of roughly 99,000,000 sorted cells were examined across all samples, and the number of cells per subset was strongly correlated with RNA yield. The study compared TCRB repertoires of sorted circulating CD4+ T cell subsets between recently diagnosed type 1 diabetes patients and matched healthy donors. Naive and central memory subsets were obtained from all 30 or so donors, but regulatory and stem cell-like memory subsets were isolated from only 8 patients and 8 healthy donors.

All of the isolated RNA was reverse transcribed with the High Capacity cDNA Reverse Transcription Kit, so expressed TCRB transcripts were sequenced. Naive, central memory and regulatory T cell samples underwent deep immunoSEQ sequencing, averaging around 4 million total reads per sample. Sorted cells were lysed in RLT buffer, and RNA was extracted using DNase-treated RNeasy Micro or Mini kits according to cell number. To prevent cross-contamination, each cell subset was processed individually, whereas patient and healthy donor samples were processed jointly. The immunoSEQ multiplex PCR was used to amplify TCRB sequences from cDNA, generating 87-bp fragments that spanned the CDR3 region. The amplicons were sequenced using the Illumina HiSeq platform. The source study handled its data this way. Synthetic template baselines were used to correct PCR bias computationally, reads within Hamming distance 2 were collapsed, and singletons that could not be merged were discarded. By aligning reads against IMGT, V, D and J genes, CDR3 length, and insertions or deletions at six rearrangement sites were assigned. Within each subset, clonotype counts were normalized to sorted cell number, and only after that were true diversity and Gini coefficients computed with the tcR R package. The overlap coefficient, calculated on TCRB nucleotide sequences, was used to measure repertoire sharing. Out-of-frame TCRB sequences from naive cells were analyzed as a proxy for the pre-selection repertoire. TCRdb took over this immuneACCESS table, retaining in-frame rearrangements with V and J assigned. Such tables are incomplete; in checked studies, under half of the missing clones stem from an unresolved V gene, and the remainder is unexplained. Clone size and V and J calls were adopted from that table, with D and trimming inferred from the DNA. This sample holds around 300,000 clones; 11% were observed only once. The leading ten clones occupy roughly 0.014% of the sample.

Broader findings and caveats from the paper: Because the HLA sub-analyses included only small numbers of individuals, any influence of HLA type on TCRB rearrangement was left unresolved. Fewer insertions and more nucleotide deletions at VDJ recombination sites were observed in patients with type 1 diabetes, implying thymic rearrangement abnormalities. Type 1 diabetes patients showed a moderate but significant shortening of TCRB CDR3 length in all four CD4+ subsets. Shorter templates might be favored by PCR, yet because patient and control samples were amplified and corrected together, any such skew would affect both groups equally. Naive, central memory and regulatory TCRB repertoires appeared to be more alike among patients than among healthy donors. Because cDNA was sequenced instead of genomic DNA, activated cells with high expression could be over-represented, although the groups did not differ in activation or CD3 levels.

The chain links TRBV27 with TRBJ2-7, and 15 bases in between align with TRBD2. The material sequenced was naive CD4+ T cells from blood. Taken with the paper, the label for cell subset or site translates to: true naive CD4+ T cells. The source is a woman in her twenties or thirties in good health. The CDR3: CASRPRTSGRALEQYF. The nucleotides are TGTGCCAGCAGGCCTCGGACTAGCGGGAGGGCCCTCGAGCAGTACTTC.